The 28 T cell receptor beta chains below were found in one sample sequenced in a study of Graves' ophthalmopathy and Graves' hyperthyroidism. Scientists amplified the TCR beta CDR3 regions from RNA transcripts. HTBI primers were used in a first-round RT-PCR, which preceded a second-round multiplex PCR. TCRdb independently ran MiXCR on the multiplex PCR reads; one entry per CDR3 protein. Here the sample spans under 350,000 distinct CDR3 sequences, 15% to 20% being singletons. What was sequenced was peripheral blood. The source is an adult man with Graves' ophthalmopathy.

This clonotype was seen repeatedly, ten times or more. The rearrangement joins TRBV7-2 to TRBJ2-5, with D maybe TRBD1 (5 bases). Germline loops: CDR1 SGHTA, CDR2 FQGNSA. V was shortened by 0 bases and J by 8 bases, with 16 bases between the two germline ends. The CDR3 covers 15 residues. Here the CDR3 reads CASSLASRAQGTQYF. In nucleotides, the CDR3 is TGTGCCAGCAGCTTAGCCAGCAGGGCCCAGGGCACCCAGTACTTC.

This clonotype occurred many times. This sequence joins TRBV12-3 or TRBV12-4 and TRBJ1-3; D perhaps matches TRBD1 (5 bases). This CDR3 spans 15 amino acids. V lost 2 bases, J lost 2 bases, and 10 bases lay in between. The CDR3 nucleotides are TGTGCCAGCAGTTTATTACAGGCAACTGGAAACACCATATATTTT. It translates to CASSLLQATGNTIYF.

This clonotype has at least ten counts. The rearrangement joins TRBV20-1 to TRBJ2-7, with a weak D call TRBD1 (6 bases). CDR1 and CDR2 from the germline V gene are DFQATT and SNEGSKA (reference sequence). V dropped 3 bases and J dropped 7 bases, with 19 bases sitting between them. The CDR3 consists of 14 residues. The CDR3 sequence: CSASLRTASSEQYF. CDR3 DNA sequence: TGCAGTGCTAGTCTAAGGACAGCCTCCTCGGAGCAGTACTTC.

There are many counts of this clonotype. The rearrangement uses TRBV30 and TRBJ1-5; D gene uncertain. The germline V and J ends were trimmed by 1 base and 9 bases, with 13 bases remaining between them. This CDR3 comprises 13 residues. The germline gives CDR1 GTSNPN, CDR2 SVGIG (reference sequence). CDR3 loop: CAWSGRPAGPQHF. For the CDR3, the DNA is TGTGCCTGGAGTGGAAGGCCAGCGGGGCCCCAGCATTTT.

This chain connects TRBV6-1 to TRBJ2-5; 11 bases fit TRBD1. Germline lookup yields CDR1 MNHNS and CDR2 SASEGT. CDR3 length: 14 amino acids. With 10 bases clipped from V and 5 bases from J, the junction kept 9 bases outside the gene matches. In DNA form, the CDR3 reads TGTGCCACCCTCTGGACAGGGGGCGCGGAGACCCAGTACTTC. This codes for CATLWTGGAETQYF.

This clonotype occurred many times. The CDR3 DNA is TGTGCCAGCAGTCCCAGACAGGGAATTTATGGCTACACCTTC. Encoded protein: CASSPRQGIYGYTF. This rearrangement joins TRBV2 to TRBJ1-2; 7 nucleotides align to TRBD1. Looked up from germline, CDR1 is SNHLY and CDR2 is FYNNEI. V dropped 5 bases and J dropped 5; count of bases not matched to a gene: 8. This CDR3 has 14 amino acids.

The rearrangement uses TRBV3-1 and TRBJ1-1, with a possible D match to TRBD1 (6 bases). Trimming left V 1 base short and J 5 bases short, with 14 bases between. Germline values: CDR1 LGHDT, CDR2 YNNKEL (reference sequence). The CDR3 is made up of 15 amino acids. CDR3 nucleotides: TGTGCCAGCAGCCAAGCCCTTGGGACAAGGACTGAAGCTTTCTTT. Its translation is CASSQALGTRTEAFF.

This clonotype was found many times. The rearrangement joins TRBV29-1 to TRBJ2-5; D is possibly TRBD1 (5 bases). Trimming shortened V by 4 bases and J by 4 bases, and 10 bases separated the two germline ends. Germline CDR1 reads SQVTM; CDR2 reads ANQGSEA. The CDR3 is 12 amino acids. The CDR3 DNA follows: TGCAGCGTTGGTAAGGGGCTAGAGACCCAGTACTTC. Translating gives CSVGKGLETQYF.

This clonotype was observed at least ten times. The CDR3 spells CASSIAGVEETQYF. DNA of the CDR3: TGTGCCAGCAGCATAGCGGGAGTCGAAGAGACCCAGTACTTC. This chain uses TRBV12-3 or TRBV12-4 with TRBJ2-5; TRBD2 matches 9 bases. The CDR3 runs 14 residues. Trimming removed 6 bases from V and 3 bases from J; junction bases left unmatched: 5.

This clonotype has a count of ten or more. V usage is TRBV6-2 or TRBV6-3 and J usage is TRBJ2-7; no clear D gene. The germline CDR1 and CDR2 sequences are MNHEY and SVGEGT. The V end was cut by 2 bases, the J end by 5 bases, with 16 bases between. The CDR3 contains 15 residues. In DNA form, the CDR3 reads TGTGCCAGCAGTTACGCTCAGGTTGTTGACCACGAGCAGTACTTC. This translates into CASSYAQVVDHEQYF.

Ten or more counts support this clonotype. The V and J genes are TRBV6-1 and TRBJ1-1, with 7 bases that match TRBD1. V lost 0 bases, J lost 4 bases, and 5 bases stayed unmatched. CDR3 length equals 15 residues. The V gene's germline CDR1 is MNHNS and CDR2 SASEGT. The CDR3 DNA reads TGTGCCAGCAGTGAAGCTAGGGGGCTATCCACTGAAGCTTTCTTT. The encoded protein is CASSEARGLSTEAFF.

The CDR3 bases are TGTGCCAGCAGTGGACAGGAGCAAGTGAACACTGAAGCTTTCTTT. Amino acid sequence: CASSGQEQVNTEAFF. The V gene is TRBV6-1, the J gene TRBJ1-1, with a weak D call TRBD1 (6 bases). This CDR3 has 15 amino acids. V lost 4 bases to trimming and J lost 0 bases, with 12 bases between them. Germline CDR1 and CDR2: MNHNS and SASEGT.

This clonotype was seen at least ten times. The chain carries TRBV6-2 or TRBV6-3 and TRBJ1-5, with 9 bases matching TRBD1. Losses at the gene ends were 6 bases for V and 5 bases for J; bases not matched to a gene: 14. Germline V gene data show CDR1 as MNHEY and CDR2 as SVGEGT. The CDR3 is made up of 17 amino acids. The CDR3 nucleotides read TGTGCCAGCAGCAAACACCCCCGGGACAGGGTGTATCAGCCCCAGCATTTT. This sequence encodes CASSKHPRDRVYQPQHF.

The CDR3: CASSPRASPTETQYF. The CDR3 coding sequence is TGTGCCAGCTCACCACGGGCCAGCCCCACGGAGACCCAGTACTTC. The V gene is TRBV18, the J gene TRBJ2-5, with D unclear. Per the germline V gene, CDR1 is KGHSH and CDR2 is LQKENI. The CDR3 has 15 residues. Trimming stripped 1 base from V and 5 bases from J, with 14 bases between.

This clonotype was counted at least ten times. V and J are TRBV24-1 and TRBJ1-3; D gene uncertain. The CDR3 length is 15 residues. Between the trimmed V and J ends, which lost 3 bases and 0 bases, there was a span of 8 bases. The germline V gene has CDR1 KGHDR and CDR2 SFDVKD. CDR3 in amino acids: CATSDPRSSGNTIYF. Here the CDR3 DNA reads TGTGCCACCAGTGATCCTCGCAGCTCTGGAAACACCATATATTTT.

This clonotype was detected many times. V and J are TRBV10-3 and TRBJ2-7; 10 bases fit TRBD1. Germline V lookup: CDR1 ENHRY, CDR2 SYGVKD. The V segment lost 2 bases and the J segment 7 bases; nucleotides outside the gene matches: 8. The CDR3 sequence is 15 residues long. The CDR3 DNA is TGTGCCATCAGTGAGGGGACAGGGGAAGCAGAAGAGCAGTACTTC. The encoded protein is CAISEGTGEAEEQYF.

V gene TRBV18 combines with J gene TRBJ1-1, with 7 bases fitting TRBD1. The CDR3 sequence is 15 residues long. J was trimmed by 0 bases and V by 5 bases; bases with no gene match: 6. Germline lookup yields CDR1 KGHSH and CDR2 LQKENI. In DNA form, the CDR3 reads TGTGCCAGCTCAATTAAGACAGGGTTGAACACTGAAGCTTTCTTT. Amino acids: CASSIKTGLNTEAFF. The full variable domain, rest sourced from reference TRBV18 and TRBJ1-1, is NAGVMQNPRHLVRRRGQEARLRCSPMKGHSHVYWYRQLPEEGLKFMVYLQKENIIDESGMPKERFSAEFPKEGPSILRIQQVVRGDSAAYFCASSIKTGLNTEAFFGQGTRLTVV.

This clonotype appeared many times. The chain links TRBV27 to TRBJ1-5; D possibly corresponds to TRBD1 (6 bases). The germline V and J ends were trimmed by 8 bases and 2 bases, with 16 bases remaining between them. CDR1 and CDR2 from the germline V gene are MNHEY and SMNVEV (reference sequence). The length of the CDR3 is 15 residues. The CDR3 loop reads CASALSQGRNQPQHF. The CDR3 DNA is TGTGCCAGCGCTCTTTCACAGGGACGCAATCAGCCCCAGCATTTT.

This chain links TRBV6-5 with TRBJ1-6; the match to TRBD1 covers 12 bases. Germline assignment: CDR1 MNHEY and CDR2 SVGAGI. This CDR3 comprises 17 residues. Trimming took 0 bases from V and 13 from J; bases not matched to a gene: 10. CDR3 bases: TGTGCCAGCAGTTACTCGATCTATAGGGACAGGGGGCTTCCCCTCCACTTT. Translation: CASSYSIYRDRGLPLHF.

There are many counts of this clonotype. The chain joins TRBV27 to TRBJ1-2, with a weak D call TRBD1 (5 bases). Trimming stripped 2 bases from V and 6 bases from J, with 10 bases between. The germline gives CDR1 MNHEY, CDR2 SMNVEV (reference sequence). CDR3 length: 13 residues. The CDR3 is CASSLREGDGYTF. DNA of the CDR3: TGTGCCAGCAGTTTAAGGGAAGGGGATGGCTACACCTTC.

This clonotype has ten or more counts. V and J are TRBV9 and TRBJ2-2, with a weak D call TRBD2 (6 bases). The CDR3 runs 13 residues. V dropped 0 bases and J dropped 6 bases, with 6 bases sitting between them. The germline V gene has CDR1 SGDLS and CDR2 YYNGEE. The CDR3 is CASSVGGAGELFF. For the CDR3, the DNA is TGTGCCAGCAGCGTAGGGGGGGCCGGGGAGCTGTTTTTT.

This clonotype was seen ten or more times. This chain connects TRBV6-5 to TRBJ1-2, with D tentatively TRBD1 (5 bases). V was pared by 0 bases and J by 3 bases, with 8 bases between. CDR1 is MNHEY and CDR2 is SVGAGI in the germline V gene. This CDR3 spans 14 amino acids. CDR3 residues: CASSYSGGDYGYTF. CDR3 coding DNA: TGTGCCAGCAGTTACTCGGGGGGGGACTATGGCTACACCTTC.

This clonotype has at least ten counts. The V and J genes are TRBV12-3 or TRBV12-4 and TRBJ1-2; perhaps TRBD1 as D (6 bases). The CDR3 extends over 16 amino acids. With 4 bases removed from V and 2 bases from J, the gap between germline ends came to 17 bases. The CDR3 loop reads CASSWGLGGRNYGYTF. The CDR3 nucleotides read TGTGCCAGCAGTTGGGGCCTGGGGGGGCGAAACTATGGCTACACCTTC.

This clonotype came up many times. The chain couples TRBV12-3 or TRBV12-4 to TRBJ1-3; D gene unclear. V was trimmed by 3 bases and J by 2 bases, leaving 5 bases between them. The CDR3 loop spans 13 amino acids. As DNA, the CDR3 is TGTGCCAGCAGTTTCAACCCTGGAAACACCATATATTTT. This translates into CASSFNPGNTIYF.

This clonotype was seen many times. The CDR3 nucleotides read TGCAGTGCCGTGGGAGGCCGGGCAGAGAAAGGCTCTGAAGCTTTCTTT. Translation gives CSAVGGRAEKGSEAFF. The J gene is TRBJ1-1, the V gene TRBV20-1; no reliable D call. The germline V and J ends were trimmed by 6 bases and 6 bases, with 26 bases remaining between them. Germline V gives CDR1 DFQATT, CDR2 SNEGSKA (reference sequence). CDR3 size: 16 residues.

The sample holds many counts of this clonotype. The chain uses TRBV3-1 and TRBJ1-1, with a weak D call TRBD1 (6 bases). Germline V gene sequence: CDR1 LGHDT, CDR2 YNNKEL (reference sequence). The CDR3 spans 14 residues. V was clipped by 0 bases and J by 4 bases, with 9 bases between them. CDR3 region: CASSQEQGLTEAFF. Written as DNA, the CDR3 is TGTGCCAGCAGCCAAGAGCAGGGGCTCACTGAAGCTTTCTTT.

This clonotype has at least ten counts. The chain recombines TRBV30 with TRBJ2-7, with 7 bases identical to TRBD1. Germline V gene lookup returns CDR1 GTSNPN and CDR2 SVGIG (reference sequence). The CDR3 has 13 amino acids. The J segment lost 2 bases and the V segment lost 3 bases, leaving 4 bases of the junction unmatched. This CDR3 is CAWSDREPYEQYF. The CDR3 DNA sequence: TGTGCCTGGAGCGACAGGGAGCCCTACGAGCAGTACTTC.

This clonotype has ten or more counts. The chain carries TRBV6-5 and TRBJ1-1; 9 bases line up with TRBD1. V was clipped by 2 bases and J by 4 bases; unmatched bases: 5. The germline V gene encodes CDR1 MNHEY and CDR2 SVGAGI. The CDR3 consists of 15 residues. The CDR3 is CASSYTGQGPTEAFF. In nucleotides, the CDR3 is TGTGCCAGCAGTTACACCGGACAGGGGCCCACTGAAGCTTTCTTT.